The clone carrying this TCR beta chain came up many times. The sample is drawn from a study of T cells after yellow fever vaccination. TCRdb reanalysed the 5' RACE reads using MiXCR and keeps one entry per CDR3 protein. The sample contains some 250,000 distinct CDR3 sequences, about 3.5% of which appear only once. Per the germline V gene, CDR1 is SGHVS and CDR2 is FQNEAQ. The CDR3 is 15 residues long. The ends were cut back, 4 bases at V and 0 bases at J, with 13 bases in the middle. This rearrangement joins TRBV7-8 to TRBJ2-7; D unclear. The material was PBMCs, obtained 15 days after the yellow fever booster vaccination. The clonotype comes from a man aged 18 to 30 who received the YFV17D yellow fever vaccine. The CDR3 protein is CASSSLTGVSYEQYF. CDR3 nucleotides: TGTGCCAGCAGCTCCCTAACGGGCGTCTCCTACGAGCAGTACTTC. Combining the CDR3 with reference TRBV7-8 and TRBJ2-7 gives the whole variable domain GAGVSQSPRYKVAKRGQDVALRCDPISGHVSLFWYQQALGQGPEFLTYFQNEAQLDKSGLPSDRFFAERPEGSVSTLKIQRTQQEDSAVYLCASSSLTGVSYEQYFGPGTRLTVT.